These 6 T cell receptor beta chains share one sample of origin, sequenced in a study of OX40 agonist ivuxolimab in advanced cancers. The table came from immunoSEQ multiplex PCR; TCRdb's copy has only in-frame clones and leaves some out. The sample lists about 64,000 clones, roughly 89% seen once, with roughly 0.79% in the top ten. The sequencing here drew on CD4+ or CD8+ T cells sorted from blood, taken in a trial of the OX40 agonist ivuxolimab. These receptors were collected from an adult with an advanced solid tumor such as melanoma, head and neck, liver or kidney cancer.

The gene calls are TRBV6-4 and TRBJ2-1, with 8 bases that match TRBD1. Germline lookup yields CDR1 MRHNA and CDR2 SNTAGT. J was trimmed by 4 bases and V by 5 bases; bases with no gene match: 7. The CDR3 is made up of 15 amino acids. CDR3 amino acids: CASSPTGGVYNEQFF. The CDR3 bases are TGTGCCAGCAGTCCAACAGGGGGAGTGTACAATGAGCAGTTCTTC.

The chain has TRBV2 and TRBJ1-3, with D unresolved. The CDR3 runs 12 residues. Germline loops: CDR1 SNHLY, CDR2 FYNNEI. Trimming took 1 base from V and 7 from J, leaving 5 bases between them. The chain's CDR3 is CASSEGRNTIYF. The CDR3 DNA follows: TGTGCCAGCAGTGAAGGGCGTAACACCATATATTTT. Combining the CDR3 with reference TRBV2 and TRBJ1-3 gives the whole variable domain EPEVTQTPSHQVTQMGQEVILRCVPISNHLYFYWYRQILGQKVEFLVSFYNNEISEKSEIFDDQFSVERPDGSNFTLKIRSTKLEDSAMYFCASSEGRNTIYFGEGSWLTVV.

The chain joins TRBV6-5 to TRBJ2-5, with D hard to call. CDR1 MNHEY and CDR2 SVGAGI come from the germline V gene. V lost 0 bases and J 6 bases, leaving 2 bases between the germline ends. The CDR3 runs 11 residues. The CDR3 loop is CASSYSKTQYF. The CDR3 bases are TGTGCCAGCAGTTACTCGAAGACCCAGTACTTC.

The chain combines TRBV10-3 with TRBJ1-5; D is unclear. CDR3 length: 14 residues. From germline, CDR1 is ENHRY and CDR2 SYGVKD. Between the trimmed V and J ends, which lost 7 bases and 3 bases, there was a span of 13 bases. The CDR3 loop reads CAITDGPSNQPQHF. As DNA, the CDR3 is TGTGCCATCACCGACGGTCCATCCAATCAGCCCCAGCATTTT.

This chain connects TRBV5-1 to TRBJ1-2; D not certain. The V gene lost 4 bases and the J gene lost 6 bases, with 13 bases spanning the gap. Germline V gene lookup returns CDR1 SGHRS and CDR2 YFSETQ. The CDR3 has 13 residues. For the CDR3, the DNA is TGCGCCAGCAGCCCGGGTGCGGTGGATGGCTACACCTTC. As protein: CASSPGAVDGYTF.

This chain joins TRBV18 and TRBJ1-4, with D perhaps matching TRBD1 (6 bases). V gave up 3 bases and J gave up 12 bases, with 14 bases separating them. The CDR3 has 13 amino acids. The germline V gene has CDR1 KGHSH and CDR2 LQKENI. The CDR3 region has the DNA TGTGCCAGCTCACCCGCTGGACAGAGACAACTGTTTTTT. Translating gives CASSPAGQRQLFF.